This TCR beta chain emerged from a study of blood T cell repertoires in COVID-19. At the level of the study: PBMCs, B-cell-depleted T cells, or T cells were the source of the cDNA or gDNA that made up the material.

Measured with immunoSEQ multiplex PCR; TCRdb has only the in-frame clones, and not every one. The sample shows hundreds of thousands of clones, approximately 90% of them seen only once. V trimming: 3 bases; J trimming: 1 base; junction bases outside the gene matches: 4. The CDR3 runs 16 residues. Germline V gene sequence: CDR1 SGDLS, CDR2 YYNGEE. The V and J genes are TRBV9 and TRBJ2-2; 9 nucleotides line up with TRBD2. This TCR was sampled from a man aged 25 to 45 who had recovered from COVID-19. Input material: PBMCs or T cells enriched from blood (not recorded which). The CDR3 sequence is CASSAVLAGNTGELFF. CDR3 sequence (DNA): TGTGCCAGCAGCGCGGTACTAGCGGGGAACACCGGGGAGCTGTTTTTT.